What follows are 24 T cell receptor beta chains derived from one specimen sequenced in a study of blood T cell repertoires in COVID-19. The assay was immunoSEQ multiplex PCR, and TCRdb's table has in-frame clones only and misses some. Of fewer than 250,000 clones listed, about 85% are singletons. Sequenced input: PBMCs or T cells enriched from blood (not recorded which). The receptors derive from a middle-aged woman in a cohort exposed to, infected with or recovered from COVID-19 (not recorded which).

The gene calls are TRBV9 and TRBJ1-2; perhaps TRBD1 as D (5 bases). The CDR3 spans 15 residues. Trimming stripped 2 bases from V and 6 bases from J, with 17 bases between. Germline values: CDR1 SGDLS, CDR2 YYNGEE. The CDR3 sequence: CASSVDVGGLDGYTF. CDR3 coding DNA: TGTGCCAGCAGCGTTGACGTTGGGGGGTTGGATGGCTACACCTTC.

The V call is TRBV30, the J call TRBJ1-5; 10 nucleotides align to TRBD1. Germline V gene data show CDR1 as GTSNPN and CDR2 as SVGIG (reference sequence). The CDR3 totals 13 residues. V shed 4 bases, J shed 6 bases, and the junction held 3 bases outside the gene matches. The CDR3 spells CAWTGQGGQPQHF. DNA of the CDR3: TGTGCCTGGACTGGACAGGGGGGTCAGCCCCAGCATTTT.

The gene calls are TRBV29-1 and TRBJ2-5; weak D call: TRBD1 (6 bases). The V gene's germline CDR1 is SQVTM and CDR2 ANQGSEA. CDR3 length equals 13 residues. Between the trimmed V and J ends, which lost 4 bases and 4 bases, there was a span of 13 bases. The CDR3 region has the DNA TGCAGCGTTGGGGGGCGTTTGGGAGAGACCCAGTACTTC. Its protein is CSVGGRLGETQYF.

CDR3 region: CASSLGTGVGNEQFF. The CDR3 bases are TGTGCCAGCAGCCTAGGGACAGGGGTCGGCAATGAGCAGTTCTTC. The chain carries TRBV5-8 and TRBJ2-1; 10 nucleotides align to TRBD1. The V segment lost 4 bases and the J segment 6 bases; nucleotides outside the gene matches: 7. The germline gives CDR1 SGHTS, CDR2 YDEGEE. The CDR3 has 15 amino acids. Supplemented by reference TRBV5-8 and TRBJ2-1, the full variable domain reads EAGVTQSPTHLIKTRGQQATLRCSPISGHTSVYWYQQALGLGLQFLLWYDEGEERNRGNFPPRFSGRQFPNYSSELNVNALELEDSALYLCASSLGTGVGNEQFFGPGTRLTVL.

V and J are TRBV4-1 and TRBJ1-1; perhaps TRBD1 as D (5 bases). This CDR3 has 15 residues. Trimming shortened V by 0 bases and J by 5 bases, and 13 bases separated the two germline ends. Germline V CDR1 and CDR2: MGHRA, YSYEKL. DNA for the CDR3: TGCGCCAGCAGCCAAGATCCGGGGGAAGGAACTGAAGCTTTCTTT. Translated: CASSQDPGEGTEAFF.

V and J are TRBV7-9 and TRBJ2-1, with 8 positions matching TRBD1. Germline V gene sequence: CDR1 SEHNR, CDR2 FQNEAQ (reference sequence). CDR3 length: 14 residues. The J segment lost 6 bases and the V segment lost 7 bases, leaving 8 bases of the junction unmatched. CDR3 in amino acids: CASNPGTGFNEQFF. In DNA, the CDR3 is TGTGCCAGCAACCCAGGGACAGGTTTCAATGAGCAGTTCTTC.

The chain uses TRBV7-2 and TRBJ2-2, with 12 bases that match TRBD2. Trimming cost V 6 bases and J 4 bases; bases outside gene matches: 3. CDR1 and CDR2 from the germline V gene are SGHTA and FQGNSA. This CDR3 is built from 15 residues. The CDR3: CASRRLAGVTGELFF. The CDR3 nucleotides are TGTGCCAGCAGGAGACTAGCGGGAGTCACCGGGGAGCTGTTTTTT.

This chain joins TRBV30 and TRBJ2-1, with TRBD2 matching 14 bases. Germline-derived CDR1 and CDR2 are GTSNPN and SVGIG (reference sequence). The CDR3 runs to 16 residues. After removal of 1 base from V and 8 bases from J, the junction contained 7 bases not matched to a gene. The DNA for the CDR3 is TGTGCCTGGAGTGAGGGACTAGCGGGAGTCGGCTATGAGCAGTTCTTC. It is translated as CAWSEGLAGVGYEQFF. Full variable domain (rest looked up from reference TRBV30 and TRBJ2-1): SQTIHQWPATLVQPVGSPLSLECTVEGTSNPNLYWYRQAAGRGLQLLFYSVGIGQISSEVPQNLSASRPQDRQFILSSKKLLLSDSGFYLCAWSEGLAGVGYEQFFGPGTRLTVL.

J is TRBJ2-1 and V is TRBV7-2, with TRBD2 identical over 13 bases. The germline CDR1 and CDR2 sequences are SGHTA and FQGNSA. There are 15 residues in the CDR3. Germline trimming cut 7 bases from V and 8 bases from J; bases unmatched to any gene: 8. The chain's CDR3 is CASTELAGGPHEQFF. CDR3 nucleotide sequence: TGTGCCAGCACCGAACTAGCGGGAGGGCCGCATGAGCAGTTCTTC.

The genes are TRBV12-5 and TRBJ1-1; 9 bases agree with TRBD1. CDR1 and CDR2 from the germline V gene are LGHNT and FRNRAP. V was pared by 3 bases and J by 0 bases, with 5 bases of the junction left unmatched. CDR3 length: 16 residues. The CDR3 here is CASGLQGATMNTEAFF. The CDR3 nucleotides read TGTGCTAGTGGTTTACAGGGGGCCACGATGAACACTGAAGCTTTCTTT.

The chain joins TRBV5-1 to TRBJ1-3, with unresolved D. Trimming removed 0 bases at V and 0 bases at J, with 4 bases between. Germline V gene sequence: CDR1 SGHRS, CDR2 YFSETQ. The CDR3 covers 14 residues. CDR3 sequence: CASSLESSGNTIYF. DNA for the CDR3: TGCGCCAGCAGCTTGGAGAGCTCTGGAAACACCATATATTTT.

The CDR3 nucleotides read TGCAGCGTTGAATCACACAGCTTGAACACTGAAGCTTTCTTT. Its protein is CSVESHSLNTEAFF. The gene calls are TRBV29-1 and TRBJ1-1, with D uncertain. V lost 2 bases and J lost 0, with 10 bases in between. CDR3 size: 14 residues. CDR1 is SQVTM and CDR2 is ANQGSEA in the germline V gene.

The chain recombines TRBV3-1 (or the pseudogene TRBV3-2) with TRBJ2-2; 8 bases agree with TRBD2. Germline CDR1 LGHDT, CDR2 YNNKEL (reference sequence). V was clipped by 3 bases and J by 6 bases; unmatched bases: 6. The CDR3 loop spans 15 amino acids. The CDR3 is CASSHKLAVAGELFF. CDR3 DNA sequence: TGTGCCAGCAGCCATAAACTAGCGGTCGCCGGGGAGCTGTTTTTT.

This chain links TRBV2 with TRBJ1-1; D unresolved. Germline V CDR1 and CDR2: SNHLY, FYNNEI. Deletions cut 1 base from V and 8 bases from J, with 14 bases between. The CDR3 sequence is 14 residues long. The CDR3 DNA sequence: TGTGCCAGCAGTGAAGTACCTGAGGGCCCCGAAGCTTTCTTT. It yields the protein CASSEVPEGPEAFF.

The rearrangement joins TRBV2 to TRBJ1-2, with 7 bases identical to TRBD1. Germline CDR1 is SNHLY and CDR2 is FYNNEI. The CDR3 length is 14 residues. V trimming: 3 bases; J trimming: 4 bases; junction bases outside the gene matches: 5. CDR3 protein: CASSDRGIGYGYTF. The CDR3 nucleotides are TGTGCCAGCAGTGACAGGGGGATAGGCTATGGCTACACCTTC.

The rearrangement links TRBV6-2 or TRBV6-3 to TRBJ2-7; 10 bases line up with TRBD2. V was clipped by 4 bases and J by 2 bases; unmatched bases: 5. CDR1 and CDR2 (germline): MNHEY, SVGEGT. The CDR3 spans 15 residues. CDR3 sequence (DNA): TGTGCCAGCAGTTCTACTAGCGGGGTCCCCTACGAGCAGTACTTC. Amino acids: CASSSTSGVPYEQYF.

This rearrangement joins TRBV27 to TRBJ1-2; weak D call: TRBD1 (6 bases). The V and J ends lost 2 bases and 7 bases respectively, with 11 bases between them. The CDR3 consists of 13 residues. The V gene's germline CDR1 is MNHEY and CDR2 SMNVEV (reference sequence). The CDR3 is CASSLNRESGYTF. The CDR3 DNA reads TGTGCCAGCAGTTTAAACAGGGAGTCTGGCTACACCTTC.

This clone was observed a single time. The chain uses TRBV5-5 and TRBJ1-2; D is unclear. V gave up 0 bases and J gave up 6 bases, with 9 bases separating them. The CDR3 contains 13 residues. Per the germline V gene, CDR1 is SGHKS and CDR2 is YYEKEE (reference sequence). The CDR3 DNA reads TGTGCCAGCAGCTTGGTTCCCGGGGATGGCTACACCTTC. Amino acids: CASSLVPGDGYTF. Filled out from reference TRBV5-5 and TRBJ1-2, the complete variable domain reads DAGVTQSPTHLIKTRGQQVTLRCSPISGHKSVSWYQQVLGQGPQFIFQYYEKEERGRGNFPDRFSARQFPNYSSELNVNALLLGDSALYLCASSLVPGDGYTFGSGTRLTVV.

This chain joins TRBV29-1 and TRBJ1-4; 9 bases are a match to TRBD1. Germline V lookup: CDR1 SQVTM, CDR2 ANQGSEA. The CDR3 sequence is 17 residues long. The V gene end was trimmed by 2 bases and the J gene end by 0 bases; junction bases not matched to a gene: 7. The CDR3 here is CSVEFLDRGTTNEKLFF. As DNA, the CDR3 is TGCAGCGTTGAATTCTTGGACAGGGGTACAACTAATGAAAAACTGTTTTTT.

The chain employs TRBV10-2 and TRBJ2-4; D remains ambiguous. V dropped 6 bases and J dropped 0 bases, with 9 bases sitting between them. Germline values: CDR1 WSHSY, CDR2 SAAADI. This CDR3 has 14 residues. The CDR3 DNA reads as TGCGCCAGCAGGATAGACTTAGCCAAAAACATTCAGTACTTC. Its translation is CASRIDLAKNIQYF.

The CDR3 DNA sequence: TGTGCCAGCAGCATCGGGGGTCGCACTGAAGCTTTCTTT. It specifies CASSIGGRTEAFF. This sequence joins TRBV14 and TRBJ1-1, with a possible D match to TRBD1 (5 bases). The V end was cut by 5 bases, the J end by 4 bases, with 11 bases between. Germline lookup yields CDR1 SGHDN and CDR2 FVKESK. The CDR3 has 13 amino acids.

The chain is built from TRBV7-9 and TRBJ2-2, with 13 bases that match TRBD2. J lost 7 bases, V lost 4 bases, and 6 bases had no gene match. Per the germline V gene, CDR1 is SEHNR and CDR2 is FQNEAQ (reference sequence). CDR3 size: 16 residues. The CDR3 bases are TGTGCCAGCAGCTCGGGACTAGCGGGGAAAGTCGGGGAGCTGTTTTTT. It codes for CASSSGLAGKVGELFF.

This rearrangement joins TRBV21-1 to TRBJ2-3; the table's D call of TRBD2 was not tested on the DNA. TRBV21-1 is an annotated pseudogene. This CDR3 comprises 14 residues. CDR3 sequence reads: CASSKEFCTDTQYF. The CDR3 nucleotides are TGTGCCAGCAGCAAAGAATTCTGCACAGATACGCAGTATTTT.

The chain joins TRBV28 to TRBJ1-3, with D possibly TRBD1 on 5 matching bases. Trimming removed 1 base from V and 0 bases from J, with 19 bases in between. The germline gives CDR1 MDHEN, CDR2 SYDVKM. This CDR3 has 19 residues. The CDR3 region has the DNA TGTGCCAGCAGTTTATTGGGGGGGACTCTTGGACCCTCTGGAAACACCATATATTTT. The encoded protein is CASSLLGGTLGPSGNTIYF.